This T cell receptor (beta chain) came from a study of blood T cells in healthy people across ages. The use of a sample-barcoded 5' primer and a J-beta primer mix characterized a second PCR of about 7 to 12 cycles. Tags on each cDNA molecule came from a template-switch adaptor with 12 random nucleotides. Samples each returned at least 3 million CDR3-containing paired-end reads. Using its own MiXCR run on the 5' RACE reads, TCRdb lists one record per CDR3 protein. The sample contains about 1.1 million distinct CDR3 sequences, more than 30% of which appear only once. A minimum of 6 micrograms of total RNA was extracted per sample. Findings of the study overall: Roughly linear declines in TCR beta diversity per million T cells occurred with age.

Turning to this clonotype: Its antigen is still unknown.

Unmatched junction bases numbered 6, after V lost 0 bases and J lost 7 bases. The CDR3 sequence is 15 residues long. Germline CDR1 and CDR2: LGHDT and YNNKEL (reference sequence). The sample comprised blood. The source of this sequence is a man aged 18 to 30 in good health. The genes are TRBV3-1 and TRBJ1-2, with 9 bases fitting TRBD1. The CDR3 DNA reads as TGTGCCAGCAGCCAAGATCTCGGACAGGGGTCTGGCTACACCTTC. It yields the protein CASSQDLGQGSGYTF.